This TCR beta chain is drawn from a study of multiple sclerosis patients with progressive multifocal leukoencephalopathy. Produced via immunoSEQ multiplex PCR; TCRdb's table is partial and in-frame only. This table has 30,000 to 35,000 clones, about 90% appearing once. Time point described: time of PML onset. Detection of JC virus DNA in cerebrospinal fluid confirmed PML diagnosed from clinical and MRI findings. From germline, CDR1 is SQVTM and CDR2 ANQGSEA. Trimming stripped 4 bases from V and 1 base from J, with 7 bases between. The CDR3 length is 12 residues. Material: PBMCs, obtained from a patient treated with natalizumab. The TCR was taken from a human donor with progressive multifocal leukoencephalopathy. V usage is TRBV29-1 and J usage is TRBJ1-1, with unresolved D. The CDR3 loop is CSVALQNTEAFF. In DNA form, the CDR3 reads TGCAGCGTTGCTCTCCAGAACACTGAAGCTTTCTTT.